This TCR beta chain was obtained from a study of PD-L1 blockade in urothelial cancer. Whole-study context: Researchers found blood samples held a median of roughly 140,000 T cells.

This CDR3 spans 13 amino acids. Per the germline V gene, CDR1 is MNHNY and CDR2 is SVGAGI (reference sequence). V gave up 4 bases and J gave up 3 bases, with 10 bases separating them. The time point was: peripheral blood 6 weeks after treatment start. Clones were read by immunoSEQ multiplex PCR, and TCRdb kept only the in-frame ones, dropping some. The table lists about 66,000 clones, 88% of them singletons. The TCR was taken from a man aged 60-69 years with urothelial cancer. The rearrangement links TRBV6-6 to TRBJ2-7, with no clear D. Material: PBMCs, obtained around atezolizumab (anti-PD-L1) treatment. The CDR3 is CASSSLEDYEQYF. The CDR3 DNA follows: TGTGCCAGCAGTTCTCTCGAGGACTACGAGCAGTACTTC.